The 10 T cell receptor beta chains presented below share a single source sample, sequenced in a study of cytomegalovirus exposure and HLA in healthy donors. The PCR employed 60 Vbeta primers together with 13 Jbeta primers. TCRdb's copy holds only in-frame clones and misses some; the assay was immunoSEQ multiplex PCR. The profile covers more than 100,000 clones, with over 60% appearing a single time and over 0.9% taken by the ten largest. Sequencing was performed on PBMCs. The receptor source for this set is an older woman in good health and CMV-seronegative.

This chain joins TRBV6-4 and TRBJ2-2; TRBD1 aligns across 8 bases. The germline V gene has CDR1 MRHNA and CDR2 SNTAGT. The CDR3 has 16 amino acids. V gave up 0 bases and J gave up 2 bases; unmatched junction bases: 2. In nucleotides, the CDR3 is TGTGCCAGCAGTGACTCCGGGACAGGAAACACCGGGGAGCTGTTTTTT. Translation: CASSDSGTGNTGELFF.

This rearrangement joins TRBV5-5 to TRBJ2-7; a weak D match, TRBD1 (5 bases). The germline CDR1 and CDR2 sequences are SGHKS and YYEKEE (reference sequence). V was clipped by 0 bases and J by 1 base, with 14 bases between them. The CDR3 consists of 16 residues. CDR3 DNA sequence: TGTGCCAGCAGCTTGGGGGGTTCCAGGGTTTCCTACGAGCAGTACTTC. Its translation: CASSLGGSRVSYEQYF.

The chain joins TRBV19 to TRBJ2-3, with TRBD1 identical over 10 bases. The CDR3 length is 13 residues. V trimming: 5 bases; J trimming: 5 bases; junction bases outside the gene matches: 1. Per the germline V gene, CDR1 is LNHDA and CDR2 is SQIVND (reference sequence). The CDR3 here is CASSRTGGDTQYF. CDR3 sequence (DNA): TGTGCCAGTAGTCGGACAGGGGGAGATACGCAGTATTTT.

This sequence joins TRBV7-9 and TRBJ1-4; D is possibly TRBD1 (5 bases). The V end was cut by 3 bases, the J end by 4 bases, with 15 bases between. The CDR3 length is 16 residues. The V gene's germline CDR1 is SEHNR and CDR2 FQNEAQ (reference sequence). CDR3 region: CASSFGQTGVNEKLFF. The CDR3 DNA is TGTGCCAGCAGCTTTGGTCAAACAGGTGTTAATGAAAAACTGTTTTTT.

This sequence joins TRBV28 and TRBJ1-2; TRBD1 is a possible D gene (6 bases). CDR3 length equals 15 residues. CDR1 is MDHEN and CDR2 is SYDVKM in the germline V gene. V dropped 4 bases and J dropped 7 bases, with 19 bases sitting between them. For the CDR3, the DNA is TGTGCCAGCAGTTCAGGGGACGGCCCGGTTATTGGCTACACCTTC. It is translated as CASSSGDGPVIGYTF.

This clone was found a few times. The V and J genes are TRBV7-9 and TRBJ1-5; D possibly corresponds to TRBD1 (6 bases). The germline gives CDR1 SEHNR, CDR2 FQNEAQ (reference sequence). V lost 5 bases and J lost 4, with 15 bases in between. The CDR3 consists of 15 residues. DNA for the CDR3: TGTGCCAGCAGCGATAGAGGGGACACAAATCAGCCCCAGCATTTT. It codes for CASSDRGDTNQPQHF.

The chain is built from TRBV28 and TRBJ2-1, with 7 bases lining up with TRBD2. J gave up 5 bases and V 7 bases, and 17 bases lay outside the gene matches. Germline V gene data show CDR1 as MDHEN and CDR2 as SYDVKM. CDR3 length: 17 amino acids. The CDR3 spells CASNLPRDYGGHNEQFF. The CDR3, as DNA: TGTGCCAGCAACCTACCCCGGGACTACGGTGGGCACAATGAGCAGTTCTTC.

The CDR3 reads CASSAGHTGLASGELFF. Written as DNA, the CDR3 is TGTGCCAGCAGTGCTGGCCACACGGGACTAGCTTCCGGGGAGCTGTTTTTT. The genes are TRBV6-1 and TRBJ2-2; 9 nucleotides match TRBD2. Germline V gene sequence: CDR1 MNHNS, CDR2 SASEGT. This CDR3 has 17 amino acids. V shed 4 bases, J shed 6 bases, and the junction held 12 bases outside the gene matches.

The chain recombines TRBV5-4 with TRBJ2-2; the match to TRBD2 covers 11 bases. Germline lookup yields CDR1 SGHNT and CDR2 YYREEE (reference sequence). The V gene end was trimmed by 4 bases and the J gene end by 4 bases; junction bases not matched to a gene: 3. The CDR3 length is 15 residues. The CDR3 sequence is CASSPGLAGTGELFF. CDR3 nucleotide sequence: TGTGCCAGCAGCCCAGGACTAGCGGGCACCGGGGAGCTGTTTTTT.

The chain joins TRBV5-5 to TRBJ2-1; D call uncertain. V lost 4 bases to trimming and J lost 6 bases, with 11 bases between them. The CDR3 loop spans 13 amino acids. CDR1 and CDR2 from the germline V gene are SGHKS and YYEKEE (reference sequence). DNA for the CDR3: TGTGCCAGCAGCAACTCTAGAGGCAATGAGCAGTTCTTC. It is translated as CASSNSRGNEQFF.